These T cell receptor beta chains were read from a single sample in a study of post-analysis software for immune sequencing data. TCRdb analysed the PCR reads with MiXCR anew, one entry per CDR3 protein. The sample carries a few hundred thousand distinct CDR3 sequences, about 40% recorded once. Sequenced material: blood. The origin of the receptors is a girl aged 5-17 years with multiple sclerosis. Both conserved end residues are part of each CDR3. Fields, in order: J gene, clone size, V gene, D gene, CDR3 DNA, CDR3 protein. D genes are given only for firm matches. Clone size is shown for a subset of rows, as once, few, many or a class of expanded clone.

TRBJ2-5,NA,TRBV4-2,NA,TGTGCCAGCAGCAAACGGGACACCTCGGATAGAGAGACCCAGTACTTC,CASSKRDTSDRETQYF
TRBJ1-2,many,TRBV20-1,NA,TGCAGTGCCGGAGCAGGGTTTATCTATGGCTACACCTTC,CSAGAGFIYGYTF
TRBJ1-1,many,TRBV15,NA,TGTGCCACCAGCAGAGATAGGGGCACTGAAGCTTTCTTT,CATSRDRGTEAFF
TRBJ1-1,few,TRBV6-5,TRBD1,TGTGCCAGCAGTCCATCGGACAGGTCAGGCACTGAAGCTTTCTTT,CASSPSDRSGTEAFF
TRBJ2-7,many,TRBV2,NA,TGTGCCAGCAGTCCGGACAGTTCCTACGAGCAGTACTTC,CASSPDSSYEQYF
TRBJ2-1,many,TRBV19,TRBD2,TGTGCCAGTATAGCGGCTAGCGGGGGGGTACGGCTGAGTGAGCAGTTCTTC,CASIAASGGVRLSEQFF
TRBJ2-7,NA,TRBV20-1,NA,TGCAGTGCTAGAGATGGTGGGAACTACGAGCAGTACTTC,CSARDGGNYEQYF
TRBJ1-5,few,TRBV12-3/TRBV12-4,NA,TGTGCCAGCAGTCTGGACATGAGCAATCAGCCCCAGCATTTT,CASSLDMSNQPQHF
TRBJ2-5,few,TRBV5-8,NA,TGTGCCAGCAGCTTGGGACCCGGGAAGACCCAGTACTTC,CASSLGPGKTQYF
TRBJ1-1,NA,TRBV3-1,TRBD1,TGTGCCAGCAGCCAAGGGCAGGGGGCGATGACTGAAGCTTTCTTT,CASSQGQGAMTEAFF
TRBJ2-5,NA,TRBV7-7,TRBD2,TGTGCCAGCAGCGCGGGGGAAGAGACCCAGTACTTC,CASSAGEETQYF
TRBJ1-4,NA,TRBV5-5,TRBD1,TGTGCCAGCAGCGGGCCGGGACAGGGAGATGGAAAACTGTTTTTT,CASSGPGQGDGKLFF
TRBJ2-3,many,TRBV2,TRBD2,TGTGCCAGCAGTGAAGCCCTAGCGGGGGCAGGAGATACGCAGTATTTT,CASSEALAGAGDTQYF
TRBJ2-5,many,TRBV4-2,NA,TGTGCCAGCAGCCTCGTGCGACGGGAGACCCAGTACTTC,CASSLVRRETQYF